This T cell receptor beta chain originates from a study of cytomegalovirus exposure and HLA in healthy donors. The CDR3 spans 13 residues. Per the germline V gene, CDR1 is MNHNY and CDR2 is SVGAGI (reference sequence). The J segment lost 10 bases and the V segment lost 2 bases, leaving 5 bases of the junction unmatched. PCR involved 60 Vbeta and 13 Jbeta primers. Assay: immunoSEQ multiplex PCR; the TCRdb copy retains only in-frame clones and omits some. The repertoire includes 95,000 to 100,000 clones, 65% to 80% of them detected once, and roughly 7.7% sits in the top ten. The clonotype comes from a middle-aged man in good health and CMV-seropositive. The rearrangement joins TRBV6-6 to TRBJ2-1, with TRBD2 matching 7 bases. The sequencing input was PBMCs. The CDR3 DNA sequence: TGTGCCAGCAGTTACAGGGGAGGGCACGAGCAGTTCTTC. It yields the protein CASSYRGGHEQFF.